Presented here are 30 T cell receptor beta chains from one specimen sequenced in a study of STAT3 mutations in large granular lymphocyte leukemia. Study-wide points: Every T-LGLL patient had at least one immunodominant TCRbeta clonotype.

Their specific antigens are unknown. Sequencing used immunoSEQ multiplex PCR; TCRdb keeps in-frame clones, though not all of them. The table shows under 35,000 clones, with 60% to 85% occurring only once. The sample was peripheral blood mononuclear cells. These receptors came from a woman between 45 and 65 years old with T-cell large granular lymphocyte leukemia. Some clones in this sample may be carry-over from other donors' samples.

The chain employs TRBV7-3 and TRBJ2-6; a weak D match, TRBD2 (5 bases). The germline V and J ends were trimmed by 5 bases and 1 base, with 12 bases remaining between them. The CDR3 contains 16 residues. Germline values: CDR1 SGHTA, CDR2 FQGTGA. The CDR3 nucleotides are TGTGCCAGCAGCCCCTCCTCGGGGTCTGGGGCCAACGTCCTGACTTTC. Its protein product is CASSPSSGSGANVLTF.

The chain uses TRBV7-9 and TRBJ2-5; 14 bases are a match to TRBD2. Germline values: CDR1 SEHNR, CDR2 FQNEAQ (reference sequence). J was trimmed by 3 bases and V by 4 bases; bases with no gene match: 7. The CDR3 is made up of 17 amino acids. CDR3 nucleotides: TGTGCCAGCAGCTCCGGGACTAGCGGGAGTATGGAAGAGACCCAGTACTTC. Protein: CASSSGTSGSMEETQYF.

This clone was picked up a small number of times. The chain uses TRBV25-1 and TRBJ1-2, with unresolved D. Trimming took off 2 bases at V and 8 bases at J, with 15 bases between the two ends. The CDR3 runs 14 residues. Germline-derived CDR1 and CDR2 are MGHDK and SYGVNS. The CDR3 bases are TGTGCCAGCAGTGAACATAAAGGGTTTAAAGGCTACACCTTC. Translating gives CASSEHKGFKGYTF.

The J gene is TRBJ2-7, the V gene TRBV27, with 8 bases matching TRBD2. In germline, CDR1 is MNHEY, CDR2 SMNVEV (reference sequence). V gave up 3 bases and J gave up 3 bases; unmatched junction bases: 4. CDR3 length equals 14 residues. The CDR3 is CASSFSGTVYEQYF. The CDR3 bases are TGTGCCAGCAGTTTTAGCGGGACGGTCTACGAGCAGTACTTC.

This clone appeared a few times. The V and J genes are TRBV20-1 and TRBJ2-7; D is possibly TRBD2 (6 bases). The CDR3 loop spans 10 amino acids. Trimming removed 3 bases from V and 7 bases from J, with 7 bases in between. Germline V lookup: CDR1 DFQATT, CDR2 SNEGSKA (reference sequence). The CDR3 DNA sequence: TGCAGTGCTAGCGGGAGTGAGCAGTACTTC. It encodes CSASGSEQYF.

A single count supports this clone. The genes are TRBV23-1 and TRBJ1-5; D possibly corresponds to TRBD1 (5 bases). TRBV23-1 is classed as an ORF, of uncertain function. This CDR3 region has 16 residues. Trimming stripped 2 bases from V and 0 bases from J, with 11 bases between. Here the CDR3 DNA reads TGCGCCAGCAGTCAAGGCAGGGATTATAGCAATCAGCCCCAGCATTTT. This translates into CASSQGRDYSNQPQHF.

The CDR3: CASGTYEQYF. Here the CDR3 DNA reads TGTGCCAGCGGGACCTACGAGCAGTACTTC. The genes are TRBV6-1 and TRBJ2-7, with D hard to call. Germline CDR1 reads MNHNS; CDR2 reads SASEGT. The CDR3 is 10 residues long. The V end was cut by 8 bases, the J end by 2 bases, with 4 bases between.

CDR3 DNA sequence: TGTGCCAGCAGCGAGAGACGGGTTGAAGGACTGTTTTTT. As protein: CASSERRVEGLFF. J is TRBJ1-4 and V is TRBV5-8; no reliable D call. The CDR3 has 13 amino acids. Germline loops: CDR1 SGHTS, CDR2 YDEGEE. V lost 4 bases to trimming and J lost 13 bases, with 17 bases between them.

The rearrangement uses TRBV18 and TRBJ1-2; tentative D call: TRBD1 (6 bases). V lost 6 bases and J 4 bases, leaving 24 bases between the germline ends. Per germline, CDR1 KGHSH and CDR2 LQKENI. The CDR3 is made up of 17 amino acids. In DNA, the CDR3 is TGTGCCAGCTCCCACGCCCAATTGGGGGCGGATCTCTATGGCTACACCTTC. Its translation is CASSHAQLGADLYGYTF.

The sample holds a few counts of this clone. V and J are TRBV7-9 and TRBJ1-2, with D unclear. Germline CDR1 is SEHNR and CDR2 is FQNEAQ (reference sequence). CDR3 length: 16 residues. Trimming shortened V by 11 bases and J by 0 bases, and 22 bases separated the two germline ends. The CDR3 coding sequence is TGTGCCCCCATAGGCGGCCCCTTTTCGCCTAACTATGGCTACACCTTC. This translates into CAPIGGPFSPNYGYTF.

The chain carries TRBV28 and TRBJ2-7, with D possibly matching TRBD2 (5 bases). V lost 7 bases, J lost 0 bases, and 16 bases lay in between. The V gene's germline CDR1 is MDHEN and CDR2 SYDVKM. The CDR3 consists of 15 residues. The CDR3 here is CASTKGGSFSYEQYF. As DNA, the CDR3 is TGTGCCAGCACCAAAGGCGGGTCCTTCTCCTACGAGCAGTACTTC.

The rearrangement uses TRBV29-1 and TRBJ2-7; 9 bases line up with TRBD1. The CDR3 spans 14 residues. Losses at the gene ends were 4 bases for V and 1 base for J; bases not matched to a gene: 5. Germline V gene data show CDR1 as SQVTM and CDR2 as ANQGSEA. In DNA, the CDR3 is TGCAGCGTTGTCGGGACAGGGAGTTCCTACGAGCAGTACTTC. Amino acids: CSVVGTGSSYEQYF.

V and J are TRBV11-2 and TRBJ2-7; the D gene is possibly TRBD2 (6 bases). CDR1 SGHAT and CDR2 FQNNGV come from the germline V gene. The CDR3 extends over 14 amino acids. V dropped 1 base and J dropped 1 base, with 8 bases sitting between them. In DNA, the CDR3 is TGTGCCAGCAGCTTAGCCGGGACTTCCTACGAGCAGTACTTC. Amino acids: CASSLAGTSYEQYF.

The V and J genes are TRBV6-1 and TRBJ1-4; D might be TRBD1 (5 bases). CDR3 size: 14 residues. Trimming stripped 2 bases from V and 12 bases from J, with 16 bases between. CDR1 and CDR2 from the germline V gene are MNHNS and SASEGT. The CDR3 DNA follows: TGTGCCAGCAGTGAAAATCTAGGCAGGGACCAACTGTTTTTT. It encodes CASSENLGRDQLFF.

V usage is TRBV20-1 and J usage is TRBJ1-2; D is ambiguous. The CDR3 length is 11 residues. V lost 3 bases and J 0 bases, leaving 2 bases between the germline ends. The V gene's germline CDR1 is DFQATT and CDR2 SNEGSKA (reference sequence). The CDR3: CSASPNYGYTF. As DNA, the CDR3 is TGCAGTGCTAGCCCTAACTATGGCTACACCTTC.

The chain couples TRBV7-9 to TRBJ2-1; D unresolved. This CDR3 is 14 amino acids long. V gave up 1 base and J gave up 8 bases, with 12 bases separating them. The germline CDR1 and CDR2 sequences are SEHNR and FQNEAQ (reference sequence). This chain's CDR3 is CASSLGDADYEQFF. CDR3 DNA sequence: TGTGCCAGCAGCTTAGGCGACGCGGATTATGAGCAGTTCTTC.

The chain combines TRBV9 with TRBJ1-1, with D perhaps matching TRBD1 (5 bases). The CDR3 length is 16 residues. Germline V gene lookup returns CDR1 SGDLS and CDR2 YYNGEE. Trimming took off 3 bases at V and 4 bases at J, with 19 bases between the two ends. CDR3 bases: TGTGCCAGCAGCGCCGAGGTGTCGGGGGGAGGCACTGAAGCTTTCTTT. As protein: CASSAEVSGGGTEAFF.

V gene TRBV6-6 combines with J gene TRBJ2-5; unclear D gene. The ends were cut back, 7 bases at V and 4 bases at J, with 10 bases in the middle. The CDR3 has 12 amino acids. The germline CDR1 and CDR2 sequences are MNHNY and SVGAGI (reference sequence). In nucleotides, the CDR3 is TGTGCCAGCACGGAGCTCGGAGAGACCCAGTACTTC. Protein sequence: CASTELGETQYF.

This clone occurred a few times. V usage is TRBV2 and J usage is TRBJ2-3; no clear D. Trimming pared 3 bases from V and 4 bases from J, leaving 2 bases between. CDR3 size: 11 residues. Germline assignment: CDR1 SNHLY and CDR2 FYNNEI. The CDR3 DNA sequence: TGTGCCAGCAGTGAGGCAGATACGCAGTATTTT. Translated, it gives CASSEADTQYF. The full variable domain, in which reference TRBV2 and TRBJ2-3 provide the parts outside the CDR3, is EPEVTQTPSHQVTQMGQEVILRCVPISNHLYFYWYRQILGQKVEFLVSFYNNEISEKSEIFDDQFSVERPDGSNFTLKIRSTKLEDSAMYFCASSEADTQYFGPGTRLTVL.

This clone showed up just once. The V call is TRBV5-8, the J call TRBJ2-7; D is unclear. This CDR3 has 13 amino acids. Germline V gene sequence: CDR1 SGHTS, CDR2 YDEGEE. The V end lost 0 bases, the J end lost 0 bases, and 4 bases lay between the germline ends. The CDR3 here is CASSLGNSYEQYF. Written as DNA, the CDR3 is TGTGCCAGCAGCTTGGGTAACTCCTACGAGCAGTACTTC.

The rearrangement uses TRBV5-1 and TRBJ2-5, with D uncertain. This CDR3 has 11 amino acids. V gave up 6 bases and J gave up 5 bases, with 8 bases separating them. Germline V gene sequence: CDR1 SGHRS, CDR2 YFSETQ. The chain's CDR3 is CASTLGETQYF. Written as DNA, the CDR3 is TGCGCCAGCACCCTAGGTGAGACCCAGTACTTC.

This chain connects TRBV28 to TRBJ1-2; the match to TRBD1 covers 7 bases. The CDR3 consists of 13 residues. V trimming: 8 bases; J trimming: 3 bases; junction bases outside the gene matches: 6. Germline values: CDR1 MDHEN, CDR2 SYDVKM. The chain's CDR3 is CASHPDRDYGYTF. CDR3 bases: TGTGCCAGCCACCCCGACAGGGACTATGGCTACACCTTC.

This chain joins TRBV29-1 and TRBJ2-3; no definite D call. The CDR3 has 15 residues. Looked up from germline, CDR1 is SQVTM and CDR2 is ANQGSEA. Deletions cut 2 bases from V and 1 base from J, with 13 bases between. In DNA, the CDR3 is TGCAGCGTTGAAACTGACCGAATCCGCACAGATACGCAGTATTTT. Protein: CSVETDRIRTDTQYF.

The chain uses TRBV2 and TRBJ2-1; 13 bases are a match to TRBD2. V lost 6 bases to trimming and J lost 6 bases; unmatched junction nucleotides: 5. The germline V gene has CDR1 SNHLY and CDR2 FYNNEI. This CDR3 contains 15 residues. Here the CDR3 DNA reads TGTGCCAGCAGCGGACTAGCGGGAGTGGCCAATGAGCAGTTCTTC. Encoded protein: CASSGLAGVANEQFF.

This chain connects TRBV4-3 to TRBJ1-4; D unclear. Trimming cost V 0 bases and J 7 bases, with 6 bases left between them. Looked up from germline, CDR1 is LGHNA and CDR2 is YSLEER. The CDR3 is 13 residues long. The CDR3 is CASSQDLIEKLFF. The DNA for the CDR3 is TGCGCCAGCAGCCAAGATTTGATTGAAAAACTGTTTTTT.

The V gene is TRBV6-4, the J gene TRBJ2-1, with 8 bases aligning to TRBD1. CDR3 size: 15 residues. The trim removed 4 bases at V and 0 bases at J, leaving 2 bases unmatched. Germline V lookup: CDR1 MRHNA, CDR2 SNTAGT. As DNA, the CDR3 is TGTGCCAGCAGTGCGGACAGGGACTCCTACAATGAGCAGTTCTTC. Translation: CASSADRDSYNEQFF.

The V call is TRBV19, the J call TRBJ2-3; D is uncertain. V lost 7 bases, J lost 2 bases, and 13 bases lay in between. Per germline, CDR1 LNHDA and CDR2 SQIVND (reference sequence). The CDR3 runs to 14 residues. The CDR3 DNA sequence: TGTGCCAGTACTAACGTGGGATCCACAGATACGCAGTATTTT. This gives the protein CASTNVGSTDTQYF.

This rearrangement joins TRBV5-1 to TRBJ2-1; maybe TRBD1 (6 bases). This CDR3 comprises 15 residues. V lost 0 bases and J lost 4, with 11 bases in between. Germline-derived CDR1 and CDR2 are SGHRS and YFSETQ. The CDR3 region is CASSLGQVGYNEQFF. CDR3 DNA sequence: TGCGCCAGCAGCTTGGGACAGGTGGGGTACAATGAGCAGTTCTTC.

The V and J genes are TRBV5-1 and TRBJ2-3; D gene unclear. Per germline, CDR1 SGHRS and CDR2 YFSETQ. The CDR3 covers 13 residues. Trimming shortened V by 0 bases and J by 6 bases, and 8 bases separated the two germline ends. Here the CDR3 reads CASSLGTDDTQYF. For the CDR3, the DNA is TGCGCCAGCAGCTTGGGGACCGACGATACGCAGTATTTT.

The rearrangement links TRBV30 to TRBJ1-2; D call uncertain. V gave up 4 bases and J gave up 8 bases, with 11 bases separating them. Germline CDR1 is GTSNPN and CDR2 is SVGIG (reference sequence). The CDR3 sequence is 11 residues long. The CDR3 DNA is TGTGCCTGGACCCCCTTGGGAGGCTACACCTTC. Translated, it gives CAWTPLGGYTF. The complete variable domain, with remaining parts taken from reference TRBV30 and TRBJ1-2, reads SQTIHQWPATLVQPVGSPLSLECTVEGTSNPNLYWYRQAAGRGLQLLFYSVGIGQISSEVPQNLSASRPQDRQFILSSKKLLLSDSGFYLCAWTPLGGYTFGSGTRLTVV.